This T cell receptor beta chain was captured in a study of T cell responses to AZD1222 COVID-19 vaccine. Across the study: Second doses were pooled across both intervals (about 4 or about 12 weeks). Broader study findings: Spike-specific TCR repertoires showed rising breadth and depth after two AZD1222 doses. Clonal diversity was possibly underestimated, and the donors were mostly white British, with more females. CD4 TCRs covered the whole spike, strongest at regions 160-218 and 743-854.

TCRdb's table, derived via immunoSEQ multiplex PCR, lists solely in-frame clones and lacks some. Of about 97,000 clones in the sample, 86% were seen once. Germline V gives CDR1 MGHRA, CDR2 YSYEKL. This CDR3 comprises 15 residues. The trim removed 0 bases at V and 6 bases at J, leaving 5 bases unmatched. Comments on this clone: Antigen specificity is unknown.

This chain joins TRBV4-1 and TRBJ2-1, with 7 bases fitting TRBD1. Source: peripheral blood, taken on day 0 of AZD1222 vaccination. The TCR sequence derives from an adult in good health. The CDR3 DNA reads TGCGCCAGCAGCCAAGAAACGACAGGGTTCAATGAGCAGTTCTTC. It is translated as CASSQETTGFNEQFF.